This is a list of T cell receptor beta chains from one sample in a study of regulatory T cells in long-lasting Graves disease. Each CDR3 protein gets one entry after TCRdb re-called the multiplex PCR reads with MiXCR. This table has around 240,000 distinct CDR3 sequences, 18% appearing once. These same records also appear under a second study, on T cells in Graves' hyperthyroidism and ophthalmopathy.

This specimen was peripheral blood mononuclear cells (PBMCs), taken at new diagnosis, from a patient treated with antithyroid drugs. These receptors originate from a woman in her 30s with Graves disease. Each CDR3 is given with its conserved first and last residue. The order of the fields is J gene, clone size, V gene, D gene, CDR3 DNA, CDR3 protein. The D gene is left open where the match is weak. Size is omitted from some rows. Given values are once, few, many or a class for expanded clones.

j_gene: TRBJ2-1; abundance: many; v_gene: TRBV4-1; d_gene: .; CDR3nt: TGTGCCAGCAGCCAAGATCCCCCGGGAGCAACCTACAATGAGCAGTTCTTC; CDR3aa: CASSQDPPGATYNEQFF
j_gene: TRBJ1-3; abundance: many; v_gene: TRBV5-5; d_gene: .; CDR3nt: TGCGCCAGCAGCTTGGATTCCAGGCACTCTGGAAACACCATATATTTT; CDR3aa: CASSLDSRHSGNTIYF
j_gene: TRBJ1-2; abundance: many; v_gene: TRBV7-3; d_gene: TRBD1; CDR3nt: TGTGCCAGCAGCGAAGACAGGGAGCATGGCTACACCTTC; CDR3aa: CASSEDREHGYTF
j_gene: TRBJ2-7; abundance: few; v_gene: TRBV6-1; d_gene: .; CDR3nt: TGTGCCAGCAGTGAATCTTTCGGGTCATCCTACGAGCAGTACTTC; CDR3aa: CASSESFGSSYEQYF
j_gene: TRBJ2-7; abundance: .; v_gene: TRBV20-1; d_gene: .; CDR3nt: TGCAGTGCAACCCCTCACGCGACAGGATTTTCCTACGAGCAGTACTTC; CDR3aa: CSATPHATGFSYEQYF
j_gene: TRBJ2-7; abundance: many; v_gene: TRBV4-2; d_gene: .; CDR3nt: TGTGCCAGCAGCCAAGCTATTCCAGGTCCGTACGAGCAGTACTTC; CDR3aa: CASSQAIPGPYEQYF
j_gene: TRBJ1-1; abundance: many; v_gene: TRBV10-3; d_gene: TRBD1; CDR3nt: TGTGCCATCAGTGGTGGGCAGGGGGATGAGGCTTTCTTT; CDR3aa: CAISGGQGDEAFF
j_gene: TRBJ2-7; abundance: many; v_gene: TRBV7-8; d_gene: .; CDR3nt: TGTGCCAGCAGCGCCAGGACGGAGGGCGAGCAGTACTTC; CDR3aa: CASSARTEGEQYF
j_gene: TRBJ2-2; abundance: .; v_gene: TRBV19; d_gene: TRBD1; CDR3nt: TGTGTCAGTAGTATAAGGACAGGGGGCACCGGGGAGCTGTTTTTT; CDR3aa: CVSSIRTGGTGELFF
j_gene: TRBJ2-3; abundance: .; v_gene: TRBV6-1; d_gene: TRBD2; CDR3nt: TGTGCCAGCAGGTCCATTATTAGCGGGGGGGTCACAGATACGCAGTATTTT; CDR3aa: CASRSIISGGVTDTQYF
j_gene: TRBJ2-7; abundance: few; v_gene: TRBV6-1; d_gene: .; CDR3nt: TGTGCCACCCAAAGGGCATCCAGCTCCTACGAGCAGTACTTC; CDR3aa: CATQRASSSYEQYF
j_gene: TRBJ2-1; abundance: .; v_gene: TRBV10-3; d_gene: TRBD2; CDR3nt: TGTGCCACCAAGGGTGGACCCGGCGGGGGGGCGTTATATGAGCAGTTCTTC; CDR3aa: CATKGGPGGGALYEQFF
j_gene: TRBJ2-5; abundance: .; v_gene: TRBV20-1; d_gene: TRBD2; CDR3nt: TGCAGTGCTGTTAGCGGGGGGGACTCTGAAGAGACCCAGTACTTC; CDR3aa: CSAVSGGDSEETQYF
j_gene: TRBJ1-5; abundance: many; v_gene: TRBV6-5; d_gene: .; CDR3nt: TGTGCCAGCAGTTACTCGGGGGGTAGCAATCAGCCCCAGCATTTT; CDR3aa: CASSYSGGSNQPQHF
j_gene: TRBJ1-5; abundance: many; v_gene: TRBV20-1; d_gene: .; CDR3nt: TGCAGTGCTAGAGGAACGGGGACACCTAATCAGCCCCAGCATTTT; CDR3aa: CSARGTGTPNQPQHF
j_gene: TRBJ1-1; abundance: many; v_gene: TRBV4-1; d_gene: .; CDR3nt: TGCGCCAGCAGCCGCGAAGACGGGATGTCTGAAGCTTTCTTT; CDR3aa: CASSREDGMSEAFF
j_gene: TRBJ1-5; abundance: many; v_gene: TRBV6-4; d_gene: .; CDR3nt: TGTGCCAGCAGTGAGAGGGTCGATCAGCCCCAGCATTTT; CDR3aa: CASSERVDQPQHF
j_gene: TRBJ2-3; abundance: many; v_gene: TRBV12-5; d_gene: TRBD1; CDR3nt: TGTGCTAGTGGTTTCCCAAGGGACAGAACTACTCATGATACGCAGTATTTT; CDR3aa: CASGFPRDRTTHDTQYF
j_gene: TRBJ2-3; abundance: .; v_gene: TRBV7-2; d_gene: TRBD2; CDR3nt: TGTGCCAGCAGCCGCTCTAGCGGGGGGGTCACAGATACGCAGTATTTT; CDR3aa: CASSRSSGGVTDTQYF
j_gene: TRBJ2-3; abundance: many; v_gene: TRBV20-1; d_gene: TRBD2; CDR3nt: TGCAGTGCTAATTCTCCTCAGGTAGCGGGGAGCACAGATACGCAGTATTTT; CDR3aa: CSANSPQVAGSTDTQYF
j_gene: TRBJ1-1; abundance: many; v_gene: TRBV6-1; d_gene: TRBD1; CDR3nt: TGTGCCAGCAGTCGTCCGGGACAGGGGAACACTGAAGCTTTCTTT; CDR3aa: CASSRPGQGNTEAFF
j_gene: TRBJ2-4; abundance: few; v_gene: TRBV19; d_gene: TRBD1; CDR3nt: TGTGCCAGTAGTCTCACCTACAGGGGAGCCAAAAACATTCAGTACTTC; CDR3aa: CASSLTYRGAKNIQYF
j_gene: TRBJ1-1; abundance: .; v_gene: TRBV27; d_gene: .; CDR3nt: TGTGCCAGCAGTTTGGATAGGGGCGCAGATACTGAAGCTTTCTTT; CDR3aa: CASSLDRGADTEAFF
j_gene: TRBJ2-6; abundance: many; v_gene: TRBV19; d_gene: .; CDR3nt: TGTGCCAGTAGTATCGAACAGGTTGCGGCCAACGTCCTGACTTTC; CDR3aa: CASSIEQVAANVLTF
j_gene: TRBJ2-2; abundance: few; v_gene: TRBV5-1; d_gene: .; CDR3nt: TGCGCCAGCAGCTCCCGGGACCTATCTGAAGGGGAGCTGTTTTTT; CDR3aa: CASSSRDLSEGELFF
j_gene: TRBJ1-6; abundance: many; v_gene: TRBV6-1; d_gene: .; CDR3nt: TGTGCCAGCAGAAAGGGGTTGTCGAGGGACTCACCCCTCCACTTT; CDR3aa: CASRKGLSRDSPLHF
j_gene: TRBJ2-2; abundance: many; v_gene: TRBV12-3/TRBV12-4; d_gene: .; CDR3nt: TGTGCCAGCAGTTTTGGGGGCAGGTCCGGGGAGCTGTTTTTT; CDR3aa: CASSFGGRSGELFF
j_gene: TRBJ2-1; abundance: many; v_gene: TRBV20-1; d_gene: .; CDR3nt: TGCAGTGCTAGAGGTCGGAGCTCCTACAATGAGCAGTTCTTC; CDR3aa: CSARGRSSYNEQFF
j_gene: TRBJ2-3; abundance: many; v_gene: TRBV18; d_gene: .; CDR3nt: TGTGCCAGCTCACCAGAGGGAGATACGCAGTATTTT; CDR3aa: CASSPEGDTQYF
j_gene: TRBJ2-3; abundance: .; v_gene: TRBV3-1; d_gene: .; CDR3nt: TGTGCCAGCAGCCGAAGGGACCTAGTAGCGGATACGCAGTATTTT; CDR3aa: CASSRRDLVADTQYF
j_gene: TRBJ2-1; abundance: many; v_gene: TRBV27; d_gene: TRBD1; CDR3nt: TGTGCCAGCAGGCCCCCGGGACAGGGGACTCATGAGCAGTTCTTC; CDR3aa: CASRPPGQGTHEQFF
j_gene: TRBJ2-7; abundance: many; v_gene: TRBV7-2; d_gene: .; CDR3nt: TGTGCCAGCAGCTTAAATCGGGAGTACGAGCAGTACTTC; CDR3aa: CASSLNREYEQYF
j_gene: TRBJ2-2; abundance: .; v_gene: TRBV7-2; d_gene: TRBD1; CDR3nt: TGTGCCAGCAGCTCACCCCGCCGGGACAGGGGTTCCGGGGAGCTGTTTTTT; CDR3aa: CASSSPRRDRGSGELFF
j_gene: TRBJ1-4; abundance: many; v_gene: TRBV7-6; d_gene: .; CDR3nt: TGTGCCAGCAGCCTCTGGACTAATGAAGAACTGTTTTTT; CDR3aa: CASSLWTNEELFF
j_gene: TRBJ1-1; abundance: few; v_gene: TRBV5-4; d_gene: .; CDR3nt: TGTGCCAGCAGCGTACTCAGGGAAAACACTGAAGCTTTCTTT; CDR3aa: CASSVLRENTEAFF
j_gene: TRBJ1-1; abundance: few; v_gene: TRBV19; d_gene: .; CDR3nt: TGTGCCAGTACGGCGGGGTGGGCGACTGAAGCTTTCTTT; CDR3aa: CASTAGWATEAFF
j_gene: TRBJ2-3; abundance: .; v_gene: TRBV24-1; d_gene: .; CDR3nt: TGTGCCACCAGTGATTTGCGACAGAGTGACACAGATACGCAGTATTTT; CDR3aa: CATSDLRQSDTDTQYF
j_gene: TRBJ1-2; abundance: many; v_gene: TRBV5-5; d_gene: TRBD1; CDR3nt: TGTGCCAGCAGCCTCATACGGACAGGGGAGGATGGCTACACCTTC; CDR3aa: CASSLIRTGEDGYTF
j_gene: TRBJ2-1; abundance: .; v_gene: TRBV12-3/TRBV12-4; d_gene: .; CDR3nt: TGTGCCAGCAGTTACTTCGGACCCGAGAGCTCCTACAATGAGCAGTTCTTC; CDR3aa: CASSYFGPESSYNEQFF